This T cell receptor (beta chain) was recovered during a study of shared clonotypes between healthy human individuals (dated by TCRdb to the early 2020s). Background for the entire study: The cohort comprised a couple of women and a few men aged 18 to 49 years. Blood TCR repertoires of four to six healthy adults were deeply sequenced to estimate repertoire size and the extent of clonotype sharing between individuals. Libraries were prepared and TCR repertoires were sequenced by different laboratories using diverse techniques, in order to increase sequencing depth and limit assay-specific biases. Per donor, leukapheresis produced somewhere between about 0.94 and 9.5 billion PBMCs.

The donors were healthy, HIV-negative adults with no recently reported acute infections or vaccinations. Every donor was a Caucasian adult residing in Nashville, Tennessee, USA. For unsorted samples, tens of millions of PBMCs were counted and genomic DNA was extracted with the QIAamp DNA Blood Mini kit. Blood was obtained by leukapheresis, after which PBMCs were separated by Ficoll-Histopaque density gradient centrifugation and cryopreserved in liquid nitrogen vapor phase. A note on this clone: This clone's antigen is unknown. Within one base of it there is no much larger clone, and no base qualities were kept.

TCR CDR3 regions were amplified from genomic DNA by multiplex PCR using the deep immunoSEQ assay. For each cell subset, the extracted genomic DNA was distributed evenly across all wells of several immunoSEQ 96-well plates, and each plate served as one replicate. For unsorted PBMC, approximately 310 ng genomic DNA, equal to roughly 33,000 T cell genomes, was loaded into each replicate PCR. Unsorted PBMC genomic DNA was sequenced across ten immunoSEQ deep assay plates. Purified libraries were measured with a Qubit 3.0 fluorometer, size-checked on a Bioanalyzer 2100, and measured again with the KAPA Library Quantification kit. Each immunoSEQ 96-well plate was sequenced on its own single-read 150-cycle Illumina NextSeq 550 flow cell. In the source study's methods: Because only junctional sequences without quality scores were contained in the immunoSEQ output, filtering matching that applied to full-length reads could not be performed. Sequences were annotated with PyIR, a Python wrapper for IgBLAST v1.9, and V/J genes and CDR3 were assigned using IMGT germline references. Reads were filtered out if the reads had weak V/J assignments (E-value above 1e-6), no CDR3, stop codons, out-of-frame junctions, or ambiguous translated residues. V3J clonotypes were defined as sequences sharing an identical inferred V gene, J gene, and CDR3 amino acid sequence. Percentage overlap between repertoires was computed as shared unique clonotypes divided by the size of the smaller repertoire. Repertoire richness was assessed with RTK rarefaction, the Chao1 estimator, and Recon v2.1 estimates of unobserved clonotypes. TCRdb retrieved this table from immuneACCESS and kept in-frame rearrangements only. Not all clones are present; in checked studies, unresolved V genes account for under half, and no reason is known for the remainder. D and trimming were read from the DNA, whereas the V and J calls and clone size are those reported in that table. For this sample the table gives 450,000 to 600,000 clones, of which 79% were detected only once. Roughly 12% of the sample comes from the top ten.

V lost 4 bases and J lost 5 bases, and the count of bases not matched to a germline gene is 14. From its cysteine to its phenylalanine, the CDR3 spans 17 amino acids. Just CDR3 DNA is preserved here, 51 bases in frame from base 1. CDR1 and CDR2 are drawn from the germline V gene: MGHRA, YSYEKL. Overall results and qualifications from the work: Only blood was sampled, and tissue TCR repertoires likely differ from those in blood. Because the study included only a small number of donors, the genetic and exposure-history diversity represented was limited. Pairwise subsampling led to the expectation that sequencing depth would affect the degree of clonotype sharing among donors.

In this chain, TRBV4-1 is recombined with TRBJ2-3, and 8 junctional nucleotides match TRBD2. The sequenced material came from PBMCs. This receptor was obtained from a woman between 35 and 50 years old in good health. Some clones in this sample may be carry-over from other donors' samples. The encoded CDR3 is CASSLLGLAGNKDTQYF. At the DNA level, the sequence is TGCGCCAGCAGCCTACTAGGCCTAGCGGGTAACAAAGATACGCAGTATTTT.